The next 20 T cell receptor beta chains were all read from a single sample in a study of immune evolution from preneoplasia to lung adenocarcinoma. Method: immunoSEQ multiplex PCR; TCRdb's copy keeps in-frame clones and lacks some. Among 14,000 or so clones listed, 75% to 85% were seen once. What was sequenced was FFPE minimally invasive lung adenocarcinoma tissue. The receptors stem from a person aged 65-85 years with lung adenocarcinoma.

This clone has more than one count but fewer than ten. The V call is TRBV6-1, the J call TRBJ1-5; D gene uncertain. V lost 2 bases and J 6 bases, leaving 20 bases between the germline ends. The CDR3 has 17 residues. Germline V gene data show CDR1 as MNHNS and CDR2 as SASEGT. CDR3 nucleotides: TGTGCCAGCAGTGAAAATGTGGACGGCCACACAATTCAGCCCCAGCATTTT. Amino acids: CASSENVDGHTIQPQHF.

The DNA of the CDR3 is TGTGCCAGTAGTCGCGGGTTCTCCTACGAGCAGTACTTC. Translating it yields CASSRGFSYEQYF. The gene calls are TRBV19 and TRBJ2-7, with TRBD2 as a possible D gene (5 bases). Trimming left V 5 bases short and J 0 bases short, with 8 bases between. This CDR3 region has 13 residues. The V gene's germline CDR1 is LNHDA and CDR2 SQIVND (reference sequence). The entire variable domain, with the rest obtained from reference TRBV19 and TRBJ2-7, is as follows: DGGITQSPKYLFRKEGQNVTLSCEQNLNHDAMYWYRQDPGQGLRLIYYSQIVNDFQKGDIAEGYSVSREKKESFPLTVTSAQKNPTAFYLCASSRGFSYEQYFGPGTRLTVT.

The genes are TRBV20-1 and TRBJ1-1; D perhaps matches TRBD1 (5 bases). The CDR3 covers 11 residues. The V gene's germline CDR1 is DFQATT and CDR2 SNEGSKA (reference sequence). The V end was cut by 8 bases, the J end by 3 bases, with 10 bases between. Written as DNA, the CDR3 is TGCAGTACAGGCCAGGACACTGAAGCTTTCTTT. This codes for CSTGQDTEAFF.

The chain couples TRBV27 to TRBJ2-1; D remains ambiguous. Germline lookup yields CDR1 MNHEY and CDR2 SMNVEV (reference sequence). CDR3 length: 15 amino acids. Trimming cost V 3 bases and J 0 bases, with 9 bases left between them. The CDR3: CASSFVPLSYNEQFF. Here the CDR3 DNA reads TGTGCCAGCAGTTTTGTACCCCTCTCCTACAATGAGCAGTTCTTC.

V and J are TRBV2 and TRBJ2-2, with D perhaps TRBD1 or TRBD2 (5 bases each). CDR1 is SNHLY, CDR2 FYNNEI, per germline. This CDR3 is built from 15 residues. The V end lost 8 bases, the J end lost 1 base, and 14 bases lay between the germline ends. The DNA for the CDR3 is TGTGCCAGCTTCCCACCTGGGGGGAACACCGGGGAGCTGTTTTTT. Amino acids: CASFPPGGNTGELFF.

CDR3 sequence reads: CASSLGTSRREQFF. The DNA for the CDR3 is TGTGCCAGCAGCTTGGGGACCAGCCGTAGAGAGCAGTTCTTC. The rearrangement joins TRBV7-8 to TRBJ2-1; tentatively, D is TRBD1 or TRBD2 (5 bases each). Germline V gene sequence: CDR1 SGHVS, CDR2 FQNEAQ. The CDR3 extends over 14 amino acids. With 3 bases removed from V and 10 bases from J, the gap between germline ends came to 16 bases.

The V gene is TRBV18, the J gene TRBJ2-1; 10 nucleotides agree with TRBD1. The V segment lost 4 bases and the J segment 9 bases; nucleotides outside the gene matches: 9. The V gene's germline CDR1 is KGHSH and CDR2 LQKENI. This CDR3 comprises 15 residues. CDR3 bases: TGTGCCAGCTCACAGGGGACAGGGGTGTCCGTTGAGCAGTTCTTC. Its translation is CASSQGTGVSVEQFF. The full variable domain, completed using reference TRBV18 and TRBJ2-1, is NAGVMQNPRHLVRRRGQEARLRCSPMKGHSHVYWYRQLPEEGLKFMVYLQKENIIDESGMPKERFSAEFPKEGPSILRIQQVVRGDSAAYFCASSQGTGVSVEQFFGPGTRLTVL.

The chain has TRBV11-2 and TRBJ2-5, with D perhaps TRBD1 (6 bases). CDR1 and CDR2 from the germline V gene are SGHAT and FQNNGV. The length of the CDR3 is 17 residues. Trimming left V 5 bases short and J 7 bases short, with 26 bases between. The DNA for the CDR3 is TGTGCCAGCAGCCAATACCCGGACAGAGTCATTTTTGGGACCCAGTACTTC. Residues: CASSQYPDRVIFGTQYF. Complete variable domain (other parts from reference TRBV11-2 and TRBJ2-5): EAGVAQSPRYKIIEKRQSVAFWCNPISGHATLYWYQQILGQGPKLLIQFQNNGVVDDSQLPKDRFSAERLKGVDSTLKIQPAKLEDSAVYLCASSQYPDRVIFGTQYFGPGTRLLVL.

J is TRBJ1-6 and V is TRBV5-6; D gene uncertain. The ends were cut back, 0 bases at V and 2 bases at J, with 12 bases in the middle. Germline V gene data show CDR1 as SGHDT and CDR2 as YYEEEE. This CDR3 region has 17 residues. For the CDR3, the DNA is TGTGCCAGCAGCTTGGAATTCCGGGGTCCCTATAATTCACCCCTCCACTTT. Amino acid sequence: CASSLEFRGPYNSPLHF.

This chain links TRBV28 with TRBJ1-2; possibly TRBD1 for D (6 bases). Trimming cost V 5 bases and J 5 bases, with 21 bases left between them. CDR1 is MDHEN, CDR2 SYDVKM, per germline. The CDR3 covers 16 residues. CDR3 nucleotide sequence: TGTGCCAGCAGTCCCCCGGAGGGGGGGGGCGGGTATGGCTACACCTTC. It translates to CASSPPEGGGGYGYTF.

V and J are TRBV5-1 and TRBJ2-1, with D perhaps matching TRBD1 (5 bases). Deletions cut 1 base from V and 0 bases from J, with 23 bases between. The CDR3 loop spans 20 amino acids. The germline CDR1 and CDR2 sequences are SGHRS and YFSETQ. The CDR3 protein is CASSLPFSGSGPNSYNEQFF. In DNA form, the CDR3 reads TGCGCCAGCAGCTTGCCATTCTCAGGATCAGGGCCCAACTCCTACAATGAGCAGTTCTTC.

In its sample, this clone was seen once. The V and J genes are TRBV20-1 and TRBJ1-1; no firm D call. CDR3 size: 11 residues. The germline V and J ends were trimmed by 5 bases and 3 bases, with 7 bases remaining between them. Germline lookup yields CDR1 DFQATT and CDR2 SNEGSKA (reference sequence). The CDR3 protein is CSASGDTEAFF. The CDR3 coding sequence is TGCAGTGCTTCAGGAGACACTGAAGCTTTCTTT.

The chain carries TRBV6-1 and TRBJ1-4; D possibly corresponds to TRBD1 (6 bases). The CDR3 contains 13 residues. Trimming cost V 6 bases and J 4 bases, with 9 bases left between them. The V gene's germline CDR1 is MNHNS and CDR2 SASEGT. Here the CDR3 reads CASRDRHNEKLFF. The DNA of the CDR3 is TGTGCCAGCAGGGACAGACATAATGAAAAACTGTTTTTT.

The J gene is TRBJ2-1, the V gene TRBV27; maybe TRBD2 (7 bases). The CDR3 length is 15 residues. Trimming shortened V by 5 bases and J by 1 base, and 12 bases separated the two germline ends. CDR1 MNHEY and CDR2 SMNVEV come from the germline V gene (reference sequence). The CDR3 coding sequence is TGTGCCAGCAGTGGGGGGGGCATTTCCTACAATGAGCAGTTCTTC. It codes for CASSGGGISYNEQFF.

CDR3 amino acids: CASSLGGHEQYF. The CDR3 bases are TGTGCCAGCAGCTTAGGGGGCCACGAGCAGTACTTC. J is TRBJ2-7 and V is TRBV7-2; D perhaps matches TRBD1 (5 bases). There are 12 residues in the CDR3. The germline V gene has CDR1 SGHTA and CDR2 FQGNSA. The V and J ends lost 1 base and 5 bases respectively, with 6 bases between them.

The V call is TRBV6-1, the J call TRBJ1-5; D is unclear. Germline assignment: CDR1 MNHNS and CDR2 SASEGT. The V end was cut by 3 bases, the J end by 8 bases, with 11 bases between. The CDR3 extends over 13 amino acids. The DNA of the CDR3 is TGTGCCAGCAGTGACGGTCCTTTGAAGCCCCAGCATTTT. Translated: CASSDGPLKPQHF.

This sequence joins TRBV30 and TRBJ1-5; D remains ambiguous. V lost 0 bases and J 8 bases, leaving 14 bases between the germline ends. In germline, CDR1 is GTSNPN, CDR2 SVGIG (reference sequence). This CDR3 is built from 14 residues. In nucleotides, the CDR3 is TGTGCCTGGAGTGTAACGGGGTTTGACAAGCCCCAGCATTTT. It codes for CAWSVTGFDKPQHF.

For the CDR3, the DNA is TGTGCCAGCAGCGTAGAAGGGCTGGGCACCGGAAAGCTGTTTTTT. This translates into CASSVEGLGTGKLFF. The rearrangement links TRBV9 to TRBJ2-2; D gene uncertain. Germline-derived CDR1 and CDR2 are SGDLS and YYNGEE. V was cut by 0 bases and J by 12 bases, with 18 bases left in between. The length of the CDR3 is 15 residues. The full variable domain, completed using reference TRBV9 and TRBJ2-2, is DSGVTQTPKHLITATGQRVTLRCSPRSGDLSVYWYQQSLDQGLQFLIQYYNGEERAKGNILERFSAQQFPDLHSELNLSSLELGDSALYFCASSVEGLGTGKLFFGEGSRLTVL.

This clone occurred once. The V call is TRBV7-3, the J call TRBJ2-2, with TRBD1 matching over 12 bases. This CDR3 has 19 amino acids. Germline lookup yields CDR1 SGHTA and CDR2 FQGTGA. Trimming took 1 base from V and 4 from J; bases not matched to a gene: 10. This CDR3 reads CASSLMPPGTGGGTGELFF. CDR3 DNA: TGTGCCAGCAGCTTAATGCCCCCCGGGACAGGGGGCGGCACCGGGGAGCTGTTTTTT.

This clone was detected only once. The chain carries TRBV7-3 and TRBJ1-6, with D perhaps matching TRBD1 (5 bases). Trimming took 3 bases from V and 4 from J, leaving 7 bases between them. This CDR3 spans 14 amino acids. Looked up from germline, CDR1 is SGHTA and CDR2 is FQGTGA. CDR3 loop: CASSFGGYNSPLHF. DNA for the CDR3: TGTGCCAGCAGCTTTGGGGGGTATAATTCACCCCTCCACTTT.